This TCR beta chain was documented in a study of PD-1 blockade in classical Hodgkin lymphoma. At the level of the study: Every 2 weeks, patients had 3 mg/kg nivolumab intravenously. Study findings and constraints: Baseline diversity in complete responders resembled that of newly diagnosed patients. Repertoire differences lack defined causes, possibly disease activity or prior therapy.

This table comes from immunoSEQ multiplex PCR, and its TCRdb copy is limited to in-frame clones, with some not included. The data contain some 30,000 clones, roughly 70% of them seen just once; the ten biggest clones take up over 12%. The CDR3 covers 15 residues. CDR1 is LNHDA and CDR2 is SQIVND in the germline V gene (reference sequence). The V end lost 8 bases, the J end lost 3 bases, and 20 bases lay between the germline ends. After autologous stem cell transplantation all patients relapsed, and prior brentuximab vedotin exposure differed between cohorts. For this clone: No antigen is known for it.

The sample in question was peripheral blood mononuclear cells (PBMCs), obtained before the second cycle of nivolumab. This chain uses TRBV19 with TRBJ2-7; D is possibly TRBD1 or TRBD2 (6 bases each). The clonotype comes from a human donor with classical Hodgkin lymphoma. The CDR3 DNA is TGTGCCAGTTCCCCCCGGGGCAGGGGAGGCTACGAGCAGTACTTC. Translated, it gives CASSPRGRGGYEQYF.